The 10 T cell receptor beta chains presented below share a single source sample, sequenced in a study of control samples from healthy donors and cancer patients. Profiling relied on immunoSEQ multiplex PCR, and the TCRdb table lists in-frame clones only, not all of them. The sample includes 95,000 to 150,000 clones, 85% to 95% of them seen just once. The sequenced sample consisted of PBMCs. These receptors came from a man aged 80 or over with head and neck cancer.

The chain uses TRBV19 and TRBJ2-1; 10 bases are a match to TRBD2. V lost 5 bases to trimming and J lost 9 bases; unmatched junction nucleotides: 10. The CDR3 has 15 amino acids. Germline loops: CDR1 LNHDA, CDR2 SQIVND (reference sequence). The CDR3 here is CASSDQAGGGPEQFF. The DNA for the CDR3 is TGTGCCAGTAGTGATCAAGCGGGAGGGGGGCCTGAGCAGTTCTTC. The full variable domain, in which reference TRBV19 and TRBJ2-1 provide the parts outside the CDR3, is DGGITQSPKYLFRKEGQNVTLSCEQNLNHDAMYWYRQDPGQGLRLIYYSQIVNDFQKGDIAEGYSVSREKKESFPLTVTSAQKNPTAFYLCASSDQAGGGPEQFFGPGTRLTVL.

The chain couples TRBV30 to TRBJ2-4; D gene uncertain. Trimming shortened V by 0 bases and J by 2 bases, and 8 bases separated the two germline ends. The CDR3 runs 14 residues. Germline CDR1 and CDR2: GTSNPN and SVGIG (reference sequence). For the CDR3, the DNA is TGTGCCTGGAGTGTATGGCAGTCCAAAAACATTCAGTACTTC. Translation: CAWSVWQSKNIQYF. The complete variable domain, with remaining parts taken from reference TRBV30 and TRBJ2-4, reads SQTIHQWPATLVQPVGSPLSLECTVEGTSNPNLYWYRQAAGRGLQLLFYSVGIGQISSEVPQNLSASRPQDRQFILSSKKLLLSDSGFYLCAWSVWQSKNIQYFGAGTRLSVL.

The chain recombines TRBV6-5 with TRBJ1-6, with a tentative D call TRBD1 (5 bases). CDR1 and CDR2 from the germline V gene are MNHEY and SVGAGI. The CDR3 extends over 15 amino acids. V was clipped by 4 bases and J by 9 bases, with 16 bases between them. This CDR3 reads CASSSWGTDASPLHF. CDR3 nucleotide sequence: TGTGCCAGCAGTTCATGGGGGACTGATGCTTCACCCCTCCACTTT.

The chain uses TRBV4-1 and TRBJ1-5; tentative D call: TRBD1 (6 bases). Trimming pared 2 bases from V and 2 bases from J, leaving 19 bases between. CDR1 MGHRA and CDR2 YSYEKL come from the germline V gene. The CDR3 consists of 18 residues. The CDR3, as DNA: TGCGCCAGCAGCCAACCTCAGACAGGCCTTGGGGGCAATCAGCCCCAGCATTTT. The encoded protein is CASSQPQTGLGGNQPQHF.

The rearrangement joins TRBV4-1 to TRBJ1-2, with D perhaps TRBD1 (5 bases). This CDR3 has 17 residues. The germline V gene encodes CDR1 MGHRA and CDR2 YSYEKL. V dropped 0 bases and J dropped 1 base, with 15 bases sitting between them. The CDR3 bases are TGCGCCAGCAGCCAAGATCCTCGCGGACACGGTAACTATGGCTACACCTTC. Encoded protein: CASSQDPRGHGNYGYTF.

The V gene is TRBV28, the J gene TRBJ2-2, with no clear D. This CDR3 spans 14 amino acids. CDR1 and CDR2 (germline): MDHEN, SYDVKM. Trimming left V 6 bases short and J 5 bases short, with 13 bases between. CDR3 nucleotide sequence: TGTGCCAGCAGGAGCCCTGGTAGGACCGGGGAGCTGTTTTTT. This sequence encodes CASRSPGRTGELFF. The variable domain in full, with the rest retrieved from reference TRBV28 and TRBJ2-2, is DVKVTQSSRYLVKRTGEKVFLECVQDMDHENMFWYRQDPGLGLRLIYFSYDVKMKEKGDIPEGYSVSREKKERFSLILESASTNQTSMYLCASRSPGRTGELFFGEGSRLTVL.

The V gene is TRBV27, the J gene TRBJ2-7; TRBD1 aligns across 10 bases. This CDR3 is 15 amino acids long. Germline loops: CDR1 MNHEY, CDR2 SMNVEV (reference sequence). V trimming: 6 bases; J trimming: 3 bases; junction bases outside the gene matches: 8. The CDR3 here is CASRDLGTGDYEQYF. The CDR3 DNA reads TGTGCCAGCAGGGACCTAGGGACAGGGGACTACGAGCAGTACTTC.

The chain carries TRBV5-8 and TRBJ2-7, with 9 bases lining up with TRBD1. After removal of 0 bases from V and 6 bases from J, the junction contained 10 bases not matched to a gene. Germline-derived CDR1 and CDR2 are SGHTS and YDEGEE. The CDR3 is made up of 16 amino acids. CDR3 DNA sequence: TGTGCCAGCAGCTTGGGTGGGGGGACAGGGAGTATCGAGCAGTACTTC. This encodes CASSLGGGTGSIEQYF.

The chain uses TRBV27 and TRBJ2-3; D remains ambiguous. Germline values: CDR1 MNHEY, CDR2 SMNVEV (reference sequence). The ends were cut back, 5 bases at V and 3 bases at J, with 12 bases in the middle. The CDR3 covers 14 residues. CDR3 sequence reads: CASSPGPVTDTQYF. In DNA, the CDR3 is TGTGCCAGCAGTCCCGGACCAGTAACAGATACGCAGTATTTT.

The gene calls are TRBV30 and TRBJ1-6; a weak D match, TRBD1 (6 bases). The CDR3 runs 15 residues. Germline loops: CDR1 GTSNPN, CDR2 SVGIG (reference sequence). Trimming stripped 2 bases from V and 7 bases from J, with 15 bases between. The chain's CDR3 is CAWSPLQGANSPLHF. The CDR3 DNA is TGTGCCTGGAGTCCGCTACAGGGAGCGAATTCACCCCTCCACTTT. Drawing the rest from reference TRBV30 and TRBJ1-6, the complete variable domain is SQTIHQWPATLVQPVGSPLSLECTVEGTSNPNLYWYRQAAGRGLQLLFYSVGIGQISSEVPQNLSASRPQDRQFILSSKKLLLSDSGFYLCAWSPLQGANSPLHFGNGTRLTVT.